This T cell receptor beta chain emerged from a study of identical twins. This clonotype was counted only a few times. TCRdb called the 5' RACE reads again in MiXCR, with one record for every CDR3 protein. This table holds a few hundred thousand distinct CDR3 sequences, approximately 17% found once. V gave up 5 bases and J gave up 2 bases; unmatched junction bases: 6. The CDR3 consists of 15 residues. Germline values: CDR1 DFQATT, CDR2 SNEGSKA (reference sequence). This clonotype originated in a man aged 45 to 65 in good health. Material for sequencing was naive T cells sorted from blood. This chain joins TRBV20-1 and TRBJ2-1, with TRBD2 matching over 10 bases. DNA of the CDR3: TGCAGTGCTCAACTAGCGGGGACGGCCTACAATGAGCAGTTCTTC. It yields the protein CSAQLAGTAYNEQFF.